This T cell receptor beta chain was retrieved from a study of cytomegalovirus exposure and HLA in healthy donors. The study sampled nominally healthy donors, though unrecorded immune exposures were likely. Study-level findings and limits: Clonal expansion, a later analysis showed, was greater in HLA-associated TCR beta chains than in equally common others.

As to this clone: Its antigen is undetermined.

PCR was performed using 60 Vbeta and 13 Jbeta primers. The method was immunoSEQ multiplex PCR; TCRdb's version includes in-frame clones alone and lacks a portion of them. The table includes about 140,000 clones, approximately 80% detected once. The germline CDR1 and CDR2 sequences are SGDLS and YYNGEE. After removal of 0 bases from V and 9 bases from J, the junction contained 5 bases not matched to a gene. The CDR3 runs 15 residues. V and J are TRBV9 and TRBJ1-6, with 8 nucleotides matching TRBD1. The source is a female donor in good health and CMV-seronegative. The sequenced sample consisted of PBMCs. CDR3 sequence (DNA): TGTGCCAGCAGCGTAGCCGCAGGGGGCCCTTCACCCCTCCACTTT. Translation: CASSVAAGGPSPLHF.